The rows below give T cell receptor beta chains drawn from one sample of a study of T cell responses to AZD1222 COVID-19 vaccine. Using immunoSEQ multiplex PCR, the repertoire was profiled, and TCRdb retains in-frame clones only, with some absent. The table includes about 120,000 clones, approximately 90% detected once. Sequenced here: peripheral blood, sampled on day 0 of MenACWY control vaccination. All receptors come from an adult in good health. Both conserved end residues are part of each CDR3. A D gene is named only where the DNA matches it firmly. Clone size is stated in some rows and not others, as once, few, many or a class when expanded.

CASSLSDIQYF,TGTGCCAGCAGCCTAAGCGACATTCAGTACTTC,.,TRBJ2-4,TRBV14,.
CASSPGGETQYF,TGTGCCAGCTCACCGGGGGGGGAGACCCAGTACTTC,.,TRBJ2-5,TRBV18,TRBD2
CASSIGLGFVSEQYF,TGTGCCAGCAGCATTGGACTAGGCTTTGTAAGCGAGCAGTACTTC,.,TRBJ2-7,TRBV5-6,TRBD2
CASWGFAGGGDEQYF,TGTGCCAGCTGGGGTTTTGCGGGAGGGGGGGACGAGCAGTACTTC,.,TRBJ2-7,TRBV25-1,TRBD2
CASSSQGIAGYTF,TGTGCCAGCAGCTCACAGGGAATCGCTGGCTACACCTTC,.,TRBJ1-2,TRBV13,.
CASSYGGTEAFF,TGTGCCAGCAGTTACGGGGGGACTGAAGCTTTCTTT,.,TRBJ1-1,TRBV28,.
CAWKGALYNSPLHF,TGTGCCTGGAAAGGGGCCCTCTATAATTCACCCCTCCACTTT,.,TRBJ1-6,TRBV30,.
CASRLLAGADTQYF,TGTGCCAGTCGTTTGCTAGCGGGAGCAGATACGCAGTATTTT,.,TRBJ2-3,TRBV27,TRBD2
CGETGYPGDRGTGELFF,TGTGGCGAAACGGGGTACCCCGGTGACAGGGGGACCGGGGAGCTGTTTTTT,.,TRBJ2-2,TRBV24-1,TRBD1
CASSGGQGGRQPQHF,TGTGCCAGCAGTGGGGGACAGGGGGGGCGGCAGCCCCAGCATTTT,once,TRBJ1-5,TRBV2,TRBD1
CASSSLGAGDNEQFF,TGTGCCAGCAGCTCCCTGGGGGCAGGGGACAATGAGCAGTTCTTC,.,TRBJ2-1,TRBV27,.
CASSLNRGPTEQYF,TGTGCCAGCAGCTTAAACAGGGGCCCCACCGAGCAGTACTTC,once,TRBJ2-7,TRBV5-4,TRBD1
CAWSPGQGVIIRSSYNSPLHF,TGTGCCTGGAGCCCCGGACAGGGAGTGATCATCCGCAGCTCCTATAATTCACCCCTCCACTTT,.,TRBJ1-6,TRBV30,TRBD1
CASSDRGQETQYF,TGTGCCAGCAGCGACAGGGGTCAAGAGACCCAGTACTTC,.,TRBJ2-5,TRBV9,TRBD1
CASSVATGAVGVGSDTQYF,TGTGCCAGCAGCGTAGCTACCGGTGCAGTTGGGGTCGGCTCAGATACGCAGTATTTT,.,TRBJ2-3,TRBV9,.
CASSRKPQGRAKNIQYF,TGTGCCAGCAGCCGAAAACCCCAGGGCAGGGCCAAAAACATTCAGTACTTC,.,TRBJ2-4,TRBV7-9,.
CASSGVAGTYNEQFF,TGTGCCAGCAGCGGGGTAGCGGGAACCTACAATGAGCAGTTCTTC,.,TRBJ2-1,TRBV7-2,TRBD2
CASSFGDRYGYTF,TGTGCCAGCAGTTTCGGAGACAGATATGGCTACACCTTC,.,TRBJ1-2,TRBV12-3/TRBV12-4,.
CASSIGLAGGLYEQYF,TGCGCCAGCAGCATCGGACTAGCGGGAGGCCTCTACGAGCAGTACTTC,.,TRBJ2-7,TRBV5-1,TRBD2
CASSQEGSGSPTGELFF,TGTGCCAGCAGCCAAGAAGGCAGCGGGAGTCCCACCGGGGAGCTGTTTTTT,.,TRBJ2-2,TRBV14,TRBD2
CASSYSQAPSGNTIYF,TGTGCCAGCAGTTACTCGCAGGCCCCCTCTGGAAACACCATATATTTT,.,TRBJ1-3,TRBV6-5,.
CSVWEDRFYGYTF,TGCAGCGTGTGGGAGGACAGATTCTATGGCTACACCTTC,.,TRBJ1-2,TRBV29-1,.
CASSLGQGRLGWTGELFF,TGTGCCAGCAGCTTGGGACAGGGTCGGTTGGGTTGGACCGGGGAGCTGTTTTTT,.,TRBJ2-2,TRBV7-7,TRBD1